The next 15 T cell receptor beta chains were all read from a single sample in a study of shared clonotypes between healthy human individuals. Clones were sequenced by immunoSEQ multiplex PCR, and TCRdb holds only the in-frame ones, with some missing. This table holds approximately 2.3 million clones, roughly 93% found once. The sequenced material came from naive CD4+ T cells from PBMCs. This sample's subset: CD45RA+ positively selected. The receptors were gathered from a man aged 18 to 29 in good health. Some clones in this sample may be carry-over from other donors' samples.

The CDR3 coding sequence is TGTGCCAGCAGCTTTAAGGTTCTAGCCAAAAACATTCAGTACTTC. Protein product: CASSFKVLAKNIQYF. V is TRBV5-6 and J is TRBJ2-4; D unclear. This CDR3 spans 15 amino acids. Germline lookup yields CDR1 SGHDT and CDR2 YYEEEE. V was clipped by 2 bases and J by 0 bases, with 9 bases between them. Full variable domain (outside the CDR3, taken from reference TRBV5-6 and TRBJ2-4): DAGVTQSPTHLIKTRGQQVTLRCSPKSGHDTVSWYQQALGQGPQFIFQYYEEEERQRGNFPDRFSGHQFPNYSSELNVNALLLGDSALYLCASSFKVLAKNIQYFGAGTRLSVL.

The rearrangement links TRBV7-9 to TRBJ2-4, with 10 bases aligning to TRBD2. CDR3 length: 17 amino acids. The trim removed 5 bases at V and 1 base at J, leaving 8 bases unmatched. CDR1 and CDR2 from the germline V gene are SEHNR and FQNEAQ (reference sequence). Here the CDR3 DNA reads TGTGCCAGCAGCCGATTAGCGGGAGGACGGGCCAAAAACATTCAGTACTTC. Protein: CASSRLAGGRAKNIQYF.

The chain couples TRBV29-1 to TRBJ2-7; D gene ambiguous. The CDR3 runs 14 residues. Germline V gene data show CDR1 as SQVTM and CDR2 as ANQGSEA. Trimming stripped 4 bases from V and 3 bases from J, with 16 bases between. In nucleotides, the CDR3 is TGCAGCGTTGCTGTCTTGTCAAGGAGCTACGAGCAGTACTTC. As protein: CSVAVLSRSYEQYF.

The chain recombines TRBV30 with TRBJ1-1; unclear D gene. Trimming cost V 0 bases and J 2 bases, with 13 bases left between them. This CDR3 comprises 15 residues. From germline, CDR1 is GTSNPN and CDR2 SVGIG (reference sequence). The CDR3 spells CAWSVPERTNTEAFF. CDR3 bases: TGTGCCTGGAGTGTACCAGAAAGGACCAACACTGAAGCTTTCTTT.

The V and J genes are TRBV18 and TRBJ2-1; possible D gene TRBD2, 6 bases. V gave up 0 bases and J gave up 4 bases, with 13 bases separating them. The CDR3 runs to 16 residues. Germline assignment: CDR1 KGHSH and CDR2 LQKENI. The DNA of the CDR3 is TGTGCCAGCTCACCACCGGGCCTAGCGTTGTACAATGAGCAGTTCTTC. Its protein is CASSPPGLALYNEQFF.

This clone occurred a few times. V is TRBV25-1 and J is TRBJ1-4; no definite D call. The CDR3 is 12 residues long. Trimming took 1 base from V and 12 from J, leaving 9 bases between them. Germline V gene data show CDR1 as MGHDK and CDR2 as SYGVNS. The CDR3, as DNA: TGTGCCAGCAGTGAATTGGTGGGAGAACTGTTTTTT. It translates to CASSELVGELFF.

About this clone: This specimen includes other DNA sequences encoding the same CDR3. The chain is built from TRBV5-6 and TRBJ1-5, with TRBD1 matching over 10 bases. Germline V gene lookup returns CDR1 SGHDT and CDR2 YYEEEE. V shed 3 bases and J 4 bases; nucleotides not matched to a gene: 4. The CDR3 has 15 residues. This chain's CDR3 is CASSSRTGGNQPQHF. In nucleotides, the CDR3 is TGTGCCAGCAGCTCCCGGACAGGGGGAAATCAGCCCCAGCATTTT.

The genes are TRBV28 and TRBJ1-3; D is possibly TRBD1 (5 bases). Germline CDR1 and CDR2: MDHEN and SYDVKM. The V and J ends lost 1 base and 8 bases respectively, with 15 bases between them. This CDR3 spans 15 amino acids. The DNA of the CDR3 is TGTGCCAGCAGTTTATTTGGGGGACCAAGCGACACCATATATTTT. It specifies CASSLFGGPSDTIYF.

This clone was counted once. The gene calls are TRBV7-2 and TRBJ2-7; 8 bases are a match to TRBD2. This CDR3 is 17 amino acids long. Per the germline V gene, CDR1 is SGHTA and CDR2 is FQGNSA. V was clipped by 1 base and J by 7 bases; unmatched bases: 15. The CDR3 bases are TGTGCCAGCAGCTTAGTGGGATCTAGCGGGTCTCGGGGGGAGCAGTACTTC. It codes for CASSLVGSSGSRGEQYF.

For this clone: Other nucleotide sequences in the sample specify the same CDR3. This rearrangement joins TRBV28 to TRBJ1-1; no firm D call. Trimming stripped 6 bases from V and 8 bases from J, with 13 bases between. Germline V gene sequence: CDR1 MDHEN, CDR2 SYDVKM. This CDR3 spans 12 amino acids. The CDR3 nucleotides are TGTGCCAGCAGCAGTAGGGCCTTGGAAGCTTTCTTT. Amino acid sequence: CASSSRALEAFF.

V and J are TRBV7-2 and TRBJ1-2, with TRBD1 as a possible D gene (5 bases). The CDR3 totals 15 residues. V was trimmed by 3 bases and J by 4 bases, leaving 15 bases between them. Per the germline V gene, CDR1 is SGHTA and CDR2 is FQGNSA. This CDR3 is CASSLGRQSTYGYTF. The CDR3 DNA sequence: TGTGCCAGCAGCTTGGGGAGACAGAGTACCTATGGCTACACCTTC.

The rearrangement uses TRBV7-3 and TRBJ2-3; TRBD2 aligns across 10 bases. Germline loops: CDR1 SGHTA, CDR2 FQGTGA. CDR3 length: 17 amino acids. V shed 5 bases, J shed 0 bases, and the junction held 8 bases outside the gene matches. CDR3 in DNA: TGTGCCAGCAGCCCTTACCTAGCGGGAGCCAGCACAGATACGCAGTATTTT. Translating it yields CASSPYLAGASTDTQYF.

The chain uses TRBV9 and TRBJ2-5; 12 bases align to TRBD2. CDR1 and CDR2 from the germline V gene are SGDLS and YYNGEE. The CDR3 length is 16 residues. Trimming cost V 3 bases and J 5 bases; bases outside gene matches: 8. In nucleotides, the CDR3 is TGTGCCAGCAGCGCGATCCCCCTAGCGGGAGGGGAGACCCAGTACTTC. It encodes CASSAIPLAGGETQYF.

This clone was recorded once. The rearrangement links TRBV7-8 to TRBJ2-7, with D perhaps TRBD1 or TRBD2 (5 bases each). The germline CDR1 and CDR2 sequences are SGHVS and FQNEAQ. V shed 4 bases and J shed 3 bases, with 16 bases lying between them. This CDR3 is built from 15 residues. CDR3 amino acids: CASSSTGGRVYEQYF. DNA for the CDR3: TGTGCCAGCAGCTCCACTGGGGGAAGGGTCTACGAGCAGTACTTC. Full variable domain (outside the CDR3, taken from reference TRBV7-8 and TRBJ2-7): GAGVSQSPRYKVAKRGQDVALRCDPISGHVSLFWYQQALGQGPEFLTYFQNEAQLDKSGLPSDRFFAERPEGSVSTLKIQRTQQEDSAVYLCASSSTGGRVYEQYFGPGTRLTVT.

This chain joins TRBV9 and TRBJ2-5, with D unclear. V was shortened by 5 bases and J by 0 bases, with 11 bases between the two germline ends. Germline lookup yields CDR1 SGDLS and CDR2 YYNGEE. This CDR3 is built from 14 residues. The CDR3 sequence: CASSRSVDQETQYF. CDR3 sequence (DNA): TGTGCCAGCAGTCGAAGTGTGGACCAAGAGACCCAGTACTTC.